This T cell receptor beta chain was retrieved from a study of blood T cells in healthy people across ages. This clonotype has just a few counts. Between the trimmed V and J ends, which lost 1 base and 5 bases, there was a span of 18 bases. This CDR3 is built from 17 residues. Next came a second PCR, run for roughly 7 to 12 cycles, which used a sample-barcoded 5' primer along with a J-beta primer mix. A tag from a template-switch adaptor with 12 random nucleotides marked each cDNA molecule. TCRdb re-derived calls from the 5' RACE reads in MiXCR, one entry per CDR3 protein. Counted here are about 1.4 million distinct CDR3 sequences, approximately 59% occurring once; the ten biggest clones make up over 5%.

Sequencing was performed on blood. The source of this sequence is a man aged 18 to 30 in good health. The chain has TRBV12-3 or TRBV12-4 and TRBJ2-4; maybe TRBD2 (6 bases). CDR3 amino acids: CASSLVAAGWEENIQYF. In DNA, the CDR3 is TGTGCCAGCAGTTTAGTCGCCGCGGGGTGGGAGGAAAACATTCAGTACTTC.